This TCR beta chain emerged from a study of cytomegalovirus exposure and HLA in healthy donors. Use of 60 Vbeta and 13 Jbeta primers characterized the PCR. The data were produced by immunoSEQ multiplex PCR, yet TCRdb's version contains in-frame clones alone and is incomplete. The sample has about 93,000 clones; around 77% are singletons. The source material was PBMCs. The receptor comes from a man aged 30 to 39 in good health and CMV-seronegative.

The CDR3 loop is CASSWPLGSSNYGYTF. The CDR3, as DNA: TGTGCCAGCAGCTGGCCCCTCGGGAGTTCTAACTATGGCTACACCTTC. The V gene is TRBV5-4, the J gene TRBJ1-2; no firm D call. The ends were cut back, 3 bases at V and 0 bases at J, with 15 bases in the middle. The CDR3 is 16 amino acids. The germline V gene has CDR1 SGHNT and CDR2 YYREEE (reference sequence).